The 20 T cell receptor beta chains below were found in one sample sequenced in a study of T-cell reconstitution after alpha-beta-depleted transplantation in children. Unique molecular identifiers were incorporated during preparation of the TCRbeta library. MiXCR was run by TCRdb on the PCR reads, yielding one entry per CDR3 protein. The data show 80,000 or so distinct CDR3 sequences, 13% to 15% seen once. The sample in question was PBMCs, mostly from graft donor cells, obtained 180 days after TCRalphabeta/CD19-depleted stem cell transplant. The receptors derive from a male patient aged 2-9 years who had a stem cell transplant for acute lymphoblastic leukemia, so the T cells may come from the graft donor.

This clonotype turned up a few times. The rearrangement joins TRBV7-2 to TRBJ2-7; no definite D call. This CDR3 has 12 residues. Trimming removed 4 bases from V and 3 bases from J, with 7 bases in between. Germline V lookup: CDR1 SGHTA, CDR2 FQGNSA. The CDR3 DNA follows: TGTGCCAGCAGCTCTCGACTCTACGAGCAGTACTTC. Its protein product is CASSSRLYEQYF.

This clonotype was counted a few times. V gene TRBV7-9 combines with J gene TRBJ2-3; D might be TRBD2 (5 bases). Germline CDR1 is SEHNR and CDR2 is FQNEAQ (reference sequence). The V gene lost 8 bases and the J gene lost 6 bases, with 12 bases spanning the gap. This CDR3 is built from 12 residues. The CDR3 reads CASPRPGDTQYF. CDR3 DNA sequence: TGTGCCAGCCCTAGACCGGGGGATACGCAGTATTTT.

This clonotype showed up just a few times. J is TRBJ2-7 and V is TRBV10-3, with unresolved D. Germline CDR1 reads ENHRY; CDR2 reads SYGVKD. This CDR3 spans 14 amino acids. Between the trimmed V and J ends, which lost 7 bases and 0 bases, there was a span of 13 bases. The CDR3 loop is CAIITQGYSYEQYF. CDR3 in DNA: TGTGCCATCATCACTCAAGGGTACTCCTACGAGCAGTACTTC.

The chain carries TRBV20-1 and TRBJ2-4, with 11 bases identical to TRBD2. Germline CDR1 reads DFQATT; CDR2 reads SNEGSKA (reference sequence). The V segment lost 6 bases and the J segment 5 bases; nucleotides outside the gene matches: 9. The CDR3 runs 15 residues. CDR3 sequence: CSASRLAGLENIQYF. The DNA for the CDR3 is TGCAGTGCCAGCCGACTAGCGGGACTAGAAAACATTCAGTACTTC.

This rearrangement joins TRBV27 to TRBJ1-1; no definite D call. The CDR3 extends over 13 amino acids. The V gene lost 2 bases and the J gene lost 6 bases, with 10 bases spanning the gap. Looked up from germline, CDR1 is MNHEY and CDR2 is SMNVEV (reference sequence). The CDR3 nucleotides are TGTGCCAGCAGTTTAAACGGCAAGCCTGAAGCTTTCTTT. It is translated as CASSLNGKPEAFF.

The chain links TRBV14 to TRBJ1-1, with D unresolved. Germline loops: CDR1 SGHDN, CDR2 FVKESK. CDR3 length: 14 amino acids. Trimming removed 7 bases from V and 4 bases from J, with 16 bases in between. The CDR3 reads CASKRKGSVTEAFF. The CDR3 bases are TGTGCCAGCAAGAGGAAGGGAAGTGTCACTGAAGCTTTCTTT. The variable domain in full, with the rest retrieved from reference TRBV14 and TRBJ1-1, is EAGVTQFPSHSVIEKGQTVTLRCDPISGHDNLYWYRRVMGKEIKFLLHFVKESKQDESGMPNNRFLAERTGGTYSTLKVQPAELEDSGVYFCASKRKGSVTEAFFGQGTRLTVV.

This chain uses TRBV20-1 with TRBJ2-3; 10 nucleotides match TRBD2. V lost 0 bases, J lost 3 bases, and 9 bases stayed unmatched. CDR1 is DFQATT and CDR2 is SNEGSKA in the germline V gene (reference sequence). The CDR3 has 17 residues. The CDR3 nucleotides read TGCAGTGCTAGAGAAGGAGCGGGAGGGCCGTATACAGATACGCAGTATTTT. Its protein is CSAREGAGGPYTDTQYF.

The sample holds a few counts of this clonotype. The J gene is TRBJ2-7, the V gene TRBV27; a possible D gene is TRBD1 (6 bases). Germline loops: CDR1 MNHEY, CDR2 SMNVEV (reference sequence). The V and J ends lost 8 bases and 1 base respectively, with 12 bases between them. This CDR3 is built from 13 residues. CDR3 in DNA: TGTGCCAGCGGCAGGGACACTTCCTACGAGCAGTACTTC. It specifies CASGRDTSYEQYF.

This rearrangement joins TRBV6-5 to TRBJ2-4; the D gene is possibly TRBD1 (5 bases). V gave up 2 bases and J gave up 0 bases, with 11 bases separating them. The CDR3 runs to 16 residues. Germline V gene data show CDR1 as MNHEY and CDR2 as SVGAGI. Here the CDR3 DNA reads TGTGCCAGCAGTTACCGACCAGGGCTAGCCAAAAACATTCAGTACTTC. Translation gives CASSYRPGLAKNIQYF.

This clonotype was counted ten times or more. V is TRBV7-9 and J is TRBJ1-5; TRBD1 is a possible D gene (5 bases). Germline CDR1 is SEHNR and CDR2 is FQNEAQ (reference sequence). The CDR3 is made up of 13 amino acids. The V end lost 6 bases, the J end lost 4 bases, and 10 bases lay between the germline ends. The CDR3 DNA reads TGTGCCAGCAGTTTAAAGGGGAATCAGCCCCAGCATTTT. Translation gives CASSLKGNQPQHF.

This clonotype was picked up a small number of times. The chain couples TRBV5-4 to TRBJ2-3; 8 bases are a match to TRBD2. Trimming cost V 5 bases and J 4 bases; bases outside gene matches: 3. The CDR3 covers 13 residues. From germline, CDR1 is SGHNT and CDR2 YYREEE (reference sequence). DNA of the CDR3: TGTGCCAGCAGAACTAGCGGAGCAGATACGCAGTATTTT. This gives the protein CASRTSGADTQYF.

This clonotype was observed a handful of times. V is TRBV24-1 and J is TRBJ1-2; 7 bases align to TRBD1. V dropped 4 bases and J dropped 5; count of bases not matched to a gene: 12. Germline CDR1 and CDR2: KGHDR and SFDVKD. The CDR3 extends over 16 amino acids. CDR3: CATSEGRRGQDYGYTF. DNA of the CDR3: TGTGCCACCAGTGAGGGCAGGAGGGGGCAAGATTATGGCTACACCTTC.

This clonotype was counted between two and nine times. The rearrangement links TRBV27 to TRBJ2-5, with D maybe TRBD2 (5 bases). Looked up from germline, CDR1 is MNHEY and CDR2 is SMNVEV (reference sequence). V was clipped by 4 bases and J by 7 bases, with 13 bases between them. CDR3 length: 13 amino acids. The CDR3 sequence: CASSSASLATQYF. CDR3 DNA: TGTGCCAGCAGTTCCGCTAGCCTAGCGACCCAGTACTTC.

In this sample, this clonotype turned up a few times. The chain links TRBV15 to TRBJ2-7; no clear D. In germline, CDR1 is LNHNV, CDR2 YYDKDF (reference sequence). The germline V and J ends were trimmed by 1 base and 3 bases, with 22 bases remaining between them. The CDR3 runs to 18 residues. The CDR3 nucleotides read TGTGCCACCAGCAGAGCCTTAACAGAATTTTCCAAGAACTACGAGCAGTACTTC. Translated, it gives CATSRALTEFSKNYEQYF.

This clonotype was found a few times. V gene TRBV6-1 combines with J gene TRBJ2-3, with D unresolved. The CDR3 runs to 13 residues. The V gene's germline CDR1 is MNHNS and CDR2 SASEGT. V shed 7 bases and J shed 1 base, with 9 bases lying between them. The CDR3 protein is CASTFPCTDTQYF. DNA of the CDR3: TGTGCCAGCACATTCCCCTGCACAGATACGCAGTATTTT.

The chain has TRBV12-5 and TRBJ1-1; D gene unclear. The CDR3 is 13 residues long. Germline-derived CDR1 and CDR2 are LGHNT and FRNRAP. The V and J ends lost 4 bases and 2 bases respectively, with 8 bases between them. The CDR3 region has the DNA TGTGCTAGTGGTTGGGAGAGTAACACTGAAGCTTTCTTT. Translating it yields CASGWESNTEAFF. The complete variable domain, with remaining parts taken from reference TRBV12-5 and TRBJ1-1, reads DARVTQTPRHKVTEMGQEVTMRCQPILGHNTVFWYRQTMMQGLELLAYFRNRAPLDDSGMPKDRFSAEMPDATLATLKIQPSEPRDSAVYFCASGWESNTEAFFGQGTRLTVV.

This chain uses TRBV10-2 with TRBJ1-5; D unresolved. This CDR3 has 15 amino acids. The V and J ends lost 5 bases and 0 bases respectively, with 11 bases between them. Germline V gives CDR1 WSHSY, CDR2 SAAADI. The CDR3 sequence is CASSSKGYSNQPQHF. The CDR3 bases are TGCGCCAGCAGTTCTAAGGGTTATAGCAATCAGCCCCAGCATTTT.

This chain's CDR3 is CASSRDRNQPQHF. Written as DNA, the CDR3 is TGTGCCAGCAGCCGGGACAGAAATCAGCCCCAGCATTTT. The genes are TRBV3-1 and TRBJ1-5, with 7 bases aligning to TRBD1. The CDR3 runs to 13 residues. CDR1 and CDR2 from the germline V gene are LGHDT and YNNKEL (reference sequence). Trimming took 4 bases from V and 4 from J; bases not matched to a gene: 1.

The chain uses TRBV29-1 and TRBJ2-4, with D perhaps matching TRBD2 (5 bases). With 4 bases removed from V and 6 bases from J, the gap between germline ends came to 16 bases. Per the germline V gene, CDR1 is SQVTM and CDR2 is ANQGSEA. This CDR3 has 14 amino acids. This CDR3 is CSVAFGLRGNIQYF. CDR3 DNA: TGCAGCGTTGCATTTGGGCTTCGGGGAAACATTCAGTACTTC.

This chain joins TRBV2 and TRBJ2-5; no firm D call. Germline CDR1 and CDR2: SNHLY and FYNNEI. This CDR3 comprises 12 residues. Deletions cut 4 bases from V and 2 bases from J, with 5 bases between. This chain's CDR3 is CASSVGQETQYF. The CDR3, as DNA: TGTGCCAGCAGTGTAGGACAAGAGACCCAGTACTTC. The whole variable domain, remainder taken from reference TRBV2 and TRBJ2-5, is EPEVTQTPSHQVTQMGQEVILRCVPISNHLYFYWYRQILGQKVEFLVSFYNNEISEKSEIFDDQFSVERPDGSNFTLKIRSTKLEDSAMYFCASSVGQETQYFGPGTRLLVL.